This T cell receptor (beta chain) stems from a study of shared clonotypes between healthy human individuals. About the study: Every donor yielded three CD4 naive, three CD4 memory, two CD8 naive and one CD8 memory plate. Study conclusions and caveats: When naive CD4 clonotypes were compared across a few donors, 4% to 5.5% were shared.

The CDR3 is 13 amino acids. Between the trimmed V and J ends, which lost 7 bases and 0 bases, there was a span of 11 bases. The V gene's germline CDR1 is SGHRS and CDR2 YFSETQ. Sorted subsets were amplified in replicate PCRs using 150 to 250 ng DNA, approximately 30,000 T cell genomes. Produced via immunoSEQ multiplex PCR; TCRdb's table is partial and in-frame only. This table holds 2 million to 3 million clones, 80% to 95% found once. CD4+ cells underwent separation, giving CD45RA+ naive and CD45RA-negative memory subsets. On this clone itself: Its antigen is currently unknown.

The sample taken for sequencing was naive CD4+ T cells from PBMCs. The sample's subset: CD45RA+ positively selected. This TCR was recovered from a man aged 18 to 30 in good health. Some clones in this sample may be carry-over from other donors' samples. The V and J genes are TRBV5-1 and TRBJ2-7, with a possible D match to TRBD1 (5 bases). CDR3 sequence reads: CASGALGSYEQYF. The CDR3 nucleotides read TGCGCCAGCGGGGCACTCGGCTCCTACGAGCAGTACTTC.